This T cell receptor (beta chain) came from a study of tumor and adjacent non-tumor tissue in lung cancer. Looking at the study overall: Histology: about a dozen adenocarcinoma, a couple of squamous cell carcinoma, 1 small cell lung cancer. The patients, roughly eleven men and roughly 5 women, were roughly 30 to 76 with stage I to III disease. Study-wide results and caveats: In normal lung, the top 100 clones were significantly more dominant than in tumor.

Details on this clonotype: Antigen specificity is unknown. The junction differs from germline at one of its ends, possibly a read error.

The library came from three nested PCR rounds adapted from ARM-PCR protocols. TCRdb fed the multiplex PCR reads into MiXCR, producing one record per CDR3 protein. The table has tens of thousands of distinct CDR3 sequences, approximately 68% seen once. This sample's RNA came from whole unsorted tissue. Distant lung tissue was collected more than 3 cm away from the tumor edge. Newly diagnosed lung cancer patients had thoracic surgery in China, August–late 2014, without prior chemotherapy. Germline lookup yields CDR1 SGHAT and CDR2 FQNNGV. This CDR3 comprises 15 residues. The chain combines TRBV11-2 with TRBJ2-7; tentative D call: TRBD1 (5 bases). This clonotype was obtained from a woman in her 50s with non-small cell lung cancer. Sequencing was performed on distant non-tumor lung tissue. The CDR3 sequence is CASSSVSRTSYERYF. The DNA for the CDR3 is TGTGCCAGCAGCTCAGTATCTAGGACAAGCTACGAGCGGTACTTC.